Listed below are T cell receptor beta chains from one sample, sequenced in a study of graft-versus-host responses after intestinal transplantation. These TCRs are of unknown antigen specificity. Repertoires were generated with immunoSEQ multiplex PCR, while TCRdb's copy carries only in-frame clones and drops some. Among 80,000 to 95,000 clones listed, over 80% were seen once. The material sequenced was unstimulated CD8+ T cells sorted from spleen or lymph node cells, taken before intestinal transplant. The receptors stem from a human donor who received an intestinal transplant. Each CDR3 is given with its conserved first and last residue. Each record gives: clone size, J gene, D gene, V gene, CDR3 DNA, CDR3 protein. The D gene is left open where the match is weak. The size of a clone is reported for some rows only, either as once, few or many, or as a class for expanded clones.

>NA|TRBJ2-3|NA|TRBV27
TGTGCCAGCAGCAGAATCAGGGTGAGGGGCACAGATACGCAGTATTTT
CASSRIRVRGTDTQYF
>NA|TRBJ2-2|TRBD2|TRBV15
TGTGCCACCAGCAGGAGCCCGGGACTAGCGGGGAGTAGGGAGCTGTTTTTT
CATSRSPGLAGSRELFF
>NA|TRBJ2-3|NA|TRBV5-1
TGCGCCAGCAGCTACCGACCCCCAGATACGCAGTATTTT
CASSYRPPDTQYF
>NA|TRBJ2-7|TRBD2|TRBV27
TGTGCCAGCAGTTTATTAGGGGCGGGAGGGCCGGTCGAGCAGTACTTC
CASSLLGAGGPVEQYF
>NA|TRBJ2-7|NA|TRBV6-1
TGTGCCAGCATTGGACAGCGCTACGAGCAGTACTTC
CASIGQRYEQYF
>NA|TRBJ2-7|NA|TRBV6-1
TGTGCCAGCAGTGATGGTGGCTACGAGCAGTACTTC
CASSDGGYEQYF
>NA|TRBJ1-6|TRBD1|TRBV9
TGTGCCAGCAGCGTAAGGGACAGGAATTCACCCCTCCACTTT
CASSVRDRNSPLHF
>once|TRBJ2-7|TRBD2|TRBV15
TGTGCCACCAAGTTGTCGGCGGGAGGCTCCTACGAGCAGTACTTC
CATKLSAGGSYEQYF
>NA|TRBJ2-1|TRBD2|TRBV5-1
TGCGCCAGCAGCCCGGGGGGACCAATTTACAATGAGCAGTTCTTC
CASSPGGPIYNEQFF
>NA|TRBJ1-3|NA|TRBV6-6
TGTGCCAGCAGTGTTCGGGGGCTCGCTGGAAACACCATATATTTT
CASSVRGLAGNTIYF
>NA|TRBJ1-1|NA|TRBV28
TGTGCCAGCAGTTTGGGGGGGAATGAAGCTTTCTTT
CASSLGGNEAFF
>NA|TRBJ2-3|TRBD2|TRBV5-4
TGTGCCAGCAGCCCCCGACTAGCGGGAGGCGGGACAGATACGCAGTATTTT
CASSPRLAGGGTDTQYF
>NA|TRBJ1-2|NA|TRBV11-2
TGTGCCAGCAGCTCGGTAGGGATCTCTCACTATGGCTACACCTTC
CASSSVGISHYGYTF
>NA|TRBJ2-3|TRBD2|TRBV5-4
TGTGCCAGCAGCCAACTAGCGGAGCTCACAGATACGCAGTATTTT
CASSQLAELTDTQYF
>once|TRBJ1-6|TRBD1|TRBV7-6
TGTGCCACCGCCGAGGGACAGGGGAACTCACCCCTCCACTTT
CATAEGQGNSPLHF
>NA|TRBJ1-5|NA|TRBV6-5
TGTGCCAGCAGTTACTTATCGGGTCCCAATCAGCCCCAGCATTTT
CASSYLSGPNQPQHF
>NA|TRBJ1-1|NA|TRBV5-6
TGTGCCAGCAGCGCCCCCGAATCGGTCACTGAAGCTTTCTTT
CASSAPESVTEAFF
>NA|TRBJ2-7|NA|TRBV28
TGTGCCAGCAGTTTAACAGCCTCCTACGAGCAGTACTTC
CASSLTASYEQYF
>NA|TRBJ1-1|TRBD1|TRBV7-2
TGTGCCAGCAGCTCTTACAGGGGTAACACTGAAGCTTTCTTT
CASSSYRGNTEAFF
>NA|TRBJ1-2|TRBD1|TRBV7-9
TGTGCCAGCAGCTTACCCGGACAGGAAAACTATGGCTACACCTTC
CASSLPGQENYGYTF
>few|TRBJ2-5|NA|TRBV7-9
TGTGCCAGCAGGCAGTATCTGGAGACCCAGTACTTC
CASRQYLETQYF
>once|TRBJ1-2|NA|TRBV2
TGTGCCAGCAGTACGTATGGCTACACCTTC
CASSTYGYTF
>NA|TRBJ2-1|NA|TRBV6-4
TGTGCCAGCAGCAGGGCGAGCACTGACAATGAGCAGTTCTTC
CASSRASTDNEQFF
>NA|TRBJ2-3|NA|TRBV10-1
TGCGCCAGCTCAAGGGTATGGGCAGATACGCAGTATTTT
CASSRVWADTQYF
>once|TRBJ2-2|NA|TRBV9
TGTGCCAGCAGCCCAGGGGGAGGGACAGCCTACATGGACACCGGGGAGCTGTTTTTT
CASSPGGGTAYMDTGELFF
>NA|TRBJ1-1|NA|TRBV7-9
TGTGCCAGCAGCCCGCCGGGGACTTACACTGAAGCTTTCTTT
CASSPPGTYTEAFF
>NA|TRBJ1-1|NA|TRBV13
TGTGCCAGCAGCGCCTTGGGACGGGGGAACACTGAAGCTTTCTTT
CASSALGRGNTEAFF
>NA|TRBJ2-3|NA|TRBV19
TGTGCCAGTAGTATAGATCTATGGGGGGGCCACACAGATACGCAGTATTTT
CASSIDLWGGHTDTQYF
>once|TRBJ1-6|NA|TRBV5-6
TGTGCCCGCAGCTTGGGGGGGGGATCACCCCTCCACTTT
CARSLGGGSPLHF
>NA|TRBJ2-1|NA|TRBV27
TGTGCCAGCAGCTTAGATATATCATCGTACAATGAGCAGTTCTTC
CASSLDISSYNEQFF
>NA|TRBJ1-2|NA|TRBV7-3
TGTGCCAGCAGCTTAATGGGGGTGGCTAACTATGGCTACACCTTC
CASSLMGVANYGYTF
>NA|TRBJ2-7|NA|TRBV28
TGTGCCAGCAGTCCCGGGCCCAGCTACGAGCAGTACTTC
CASSPGPSYEQYF
>NA|TRBJ1-4|NA|TRBV7-9
TGTGCCAGCAGCCTTCCAGAACAGCTTAATGAAAAACTGTTTTTT
CASSLPEQLNEKLFF
>NA|TRBJ2-5|NA|TRBV19
TGTGCCAGTAGTGAGACACCGGGGGAGACCCAGTACTTC
CASSETPGETQYF
>NA|TRBJ2-1|NA|TRBV7-3
TGTGCCAGCAGCTCGCTCGATGTAGGTGAGCAGTTCTTC
CASSSLDVGEQFF
>NA|TRBJ2-7|NA|TRBV27
TGTGCCAGCAGTTTCGCGCAAACCTACGAGCAGTACTTC
CASSFAQTYEQYF
>NA|TRBJ2-3|TRBD2|TRBV13
TGTGCCAGCAGCGGGACTAGCTCACCGACAGATACGCAGTATTTT
CASSGTSSPTDTQYF
>NA|TRBJ2-1|TRBD1|TRBV2
TGTGCCAGCACGAGGGGTTTGGGGACAGGTAACAATGAGCAGTTCTTC
CASTRGLGTGNNEQFF
>NA|TRBJ1-4|TRBD1|TRBV28
TGTGCCAGCGGGCTGTCTCTAGGCCCCTACGGGGACAGCAGAGGCGGGCTGGAAGAAAAACTGTTTTTT
CASGLSLGPYGDSRGGLEEKLFF
>NA|TRBJ2-7|NA|TRBV15
TGTGCCACCAGCAGTGTAGGTCGGGGCGAGCAGTACTTC
CATSSVGRGEQYF
>NA|TRBJ2-7|TRBD2|TRBV6-5
TGTGCCAGCAGTGAAGCGGGAGAGCAGTACTTC
CASSEAGEQYF
>NA|TRBJ2-1|NA|TRBV11-1
TGTGCCAGCAGCCAGGAGTTTAGCGCCGAGCAGTTCTTC
CASSQEFSAEQFF
>NA|TRBJ2-7|NA|TRBV30
TGTGCCTGGGAGACTGCACTTTCGGGCGAGCAGTACTTC
CAWETALSGEQYF
>NA|TRBJ2-1|NA|TRBV7-6
TGTGCCAGCAGACCAACAGGAAGCTCCTACAATGAGCAGTTCTTC
CASRPTGSSYNEQFF
>NA|TRBJ2-2|NA|TRBV4-1
TGCGCCAGCAGCCAAGTGGTGGGCACCGGGGAGCTGTTTTTT
CASSQVVGTGELFF
>NA|TRBJ2-7|TRBD1|TRBV29-1
TGCAGCGTTGTGGGACTCTACCGGGACAGGACCTACGAGCAGTACTTC
CSVVGLYRDRTYEQYF
>NA|TRBJ2-3|NA|TRBV15
TGTGCCACCAGCAGGCCGCTGGCCCCAGATACGCAGTATTTT
CATSRPLAPDTQYF
>NA|TRBJ2-3|NA|TRBV11-2
TGTGCCAGCAGCTTAGCGCTGAGCACAGATACGCAGTATTTT
CASSLALSTDTQYF
>few|TRBJ2-7|NA|TRBV27
TGTGCCAGCAGTTTGGTCAGCCACTACGAGCAGTACTTC
CASSLVSHYEQYF
>NA|TRBJ1-5|NA|TRBV7-6
TGTGCCAGCAGCTCTGTGAGTGGGGGCAATCAGCCCCAGCATTTT
CASSSVSGGNQPQHF
>NA|TRBJ2-7|NA|TRBV6-6
TGTGCCAGCAGTTATGACCGGGACTCTCAGTACTTC
CASSYDRDSQYF
>once|TRBJ2-7|NA|TRBV4-1
TGCGCCAGCAGCCAAGCACCTCACAGCCTAGGGAGCTACGAGCAGTACTTC
CASSQAPHSLGSYEQYF
>once|TRBJ2-2|NA|TRBV12-5
TGTGCTAATTCTTATACAGCCACCGGGGAGCTGTTTTTT
CANSYTATGELFF